Below are 11 T cell receptor beta chains sequenced from a single sample in a study of T cell changes during pregnancy in multiple sclerosis. Clones were read by immunoSEQ multiplex PCR, and TCRdb kept only the in-frame ones, dropping some. The data hold under 55,000 clones, with around 90% observed a single time. The sequenced sample was CD4+ T cells from peripheral blood mononuclear cells, obtained before pregnancy. The origin of the receptors is a female donor with multiple sclerosis, enrolled in a pregnancy study.

V and J are TRBV7-2 and TRBJ1-5; D is perhaps TRBD1 (6 bases). The germline V and J ends were trimmed by 8 bases and 4 bases, with 12 bases remaining between them. The CDR3 has 13 residues. Germline V gene lookup returns CDR1 SGHTA and CDR2 FQGNSA. In DNA, the CDR3 is TGTGCCAGCTCCTGGGACACAAATCAGCCCCAGCATTTT. Protein product: CASSWDTNQPQHF.

The chain uses TRBV10-3 and TRBJ2-1, with D unresolved. Trimming stripped 3 bases from V and 0 bases from J, with 3 bases between. The CDR3 sequence is 13 residues long. Germline loops: CDR1 ENHRY, CDR2 SYGVKD. CDR3 region: CAISDRSYNEQFF. In DNA form, the CDR3 reads TGTGCCATCAGTGACCGCTCCTACAATGAGCAGTTCTTC.

This clone appeared a few times. The chain couples TRBV10-1 to TRBJ2-1; 7 nucleotides align to TRBD1. Germline V CDR1 and CDR2: WNHNN, SYGVQD (reference sequence). The CDR3 is 13 amino acids. V lost 6 bases, J lost 7 bases, and 6 bases stayed unmatched. CDR3: CASRAGGVNEQFF. Here the CDR3 DNA reads TGCGCCAGCAGGGCAGGGGGAGTAAATGAGCAGTTCTTC.

The chain combines TRBV5-1 with TRBJ2-2; TRBD2 agrees at 11 bases. The V and J ends lost 0 bases and 7 bases, in that order; junction bases with no gene match: 5. The CDR3 is 16 amino acids. Looked up from germline, CDR1 is SGHRS and CDR2 is YFSETQ. The CDR3 here is CASSLDPGLADGELFF. DNA for the CDR3: TGCGCCAGCAGCTTGGATCCGGGACTAGCGGACGGGGAGCTGTTTTTT.

The sample holds a few counts of this clone. The V gene is TRBV2, the J gene TRBJ2-3; 13 nucleotides agree with TRBD2. V trimming: 10 bases; J trimming: 0 bases; junction bases outside the gene matches: 13. CDR3 length equals 18 residues. The germline CDR1 and CDR2 sequences are SNHLY and FYNNEI. The CDR3 reads CAITAPLLAGGSTDTQYF. CDR3 in DNA: TGTGCCATCACGGCCCCGCTACTAGCGGGAGGGAGCACAGATACGCAGTATTTT.

This clone was observed once. This chain joins TRBV29-1 and TRBJ1-4, with a tentative D call TRBD1 (6 bases). CDR3 length equals 13 residues. Germline V gene sequence: CDR1 SQVTM, CDR2 ANQGSEA. V lost 4 bases and J lost 7, with 13 bases in between. The CDR3 is CSVVGGASEKLFF. The CDR3 DNA is TGCAGCGTTGTGGGGGGGGCATCTGAAAAACTGTTTTTT.

This clone was picked up a small number of times. V and J are TRBV5-1 and TRBJ2-7, with 12 positions matching TRBD2. The CDR3 sequence is 14 residues long. The germline gives CDR1 SGHRS, CDR2 YFSETQ. J lost 6 bases, V lost 4 bases, and 5 bases had no gene match. The CDR3: CASSMGLAGSEQYF. The CDR3 DNA follows: TGCGCCAGCAGCATGGGACTAGCGGGTAGCGAGCAGTACTTC. Together with reference TRBV5-1 and TRBJ2-7, the CDR3 gives the full variable domain: KAGVTQTPRYLIKTRGQQVTLSCSPISGHRSVSWYQQTPGQGLQFLFEYFSETQRNKGNFPGRFSGRQFSNSRSEMNVSTLELGDSALYLCASSMGLAGSEQYFGPGTRLTVT.

The chain has TRBV10-1 and TRBJ2-2; possibly TRBD2 for D (6 bases). Trimming pared 6 bases from V and 0 bases from J, leaving 11 bases between. The CDR3 loop spans 15 amino acids. Germline V CDR1 and CDR2: WNHNN, SYGVQD (reference sequence). The CDR3 loop is CASRPGTANTGELFF. CDR3 nucleotide sequence: TGCGCCAGCAGGCCCGGGACTGCGAACACCGGGGAGCTGTTTTTT.

This chain links TRBV30 with TRBJ1-1; D remains unclear. Germline V gene sequence: CDR1 GTSNPN, CDR2 SVGIG (reference sequence). Trimming removed 5 bases at V and 1 base at J, with 11 bases between. This CDR3 is built from 13 residues. Here the CDR3 DNA reads TGTGCCTGGGGTCGGCAGGCGAACACTGAAGCTTTCTTT. Protein product: CAWGRQANTEAFF.

The rearrangement uses TRBV5-8 and TRBJ2-5; D is perhaps TRBD1 (6 bases). The V and J ends lost 4 bases and 6 bases respectively, with 19 bases between them. The CDR3 extends over 15 amino acids. CDR1 SGHTS and CDR2 YDEGEE come from the germline V gene. CDR3 region: CASSRASGGGQTQYF. CDR3 nucleotides: TGTGCCAGCAGCCGAGCGAGTGGGGGCGGACAGACCCAGTACTTC.

This chain uses TRBV6-6 with TRBJ1-2; tentative D call: TRBD1 (6 bases). The CDR3 runs 15 residues. V lost 4 bases, J lost 3 bases, and 15 bases lay in between. CDR1 and CDR2 (germline): MNHNY, SVGAGI (reference sequence). The CDR3 loop is CASSFKRDIHYGYTF. CDR3 sequence (DNA): TGTGCCAGCAGTTTTAAACGGGACATACACTATGGCTACACCTTC.